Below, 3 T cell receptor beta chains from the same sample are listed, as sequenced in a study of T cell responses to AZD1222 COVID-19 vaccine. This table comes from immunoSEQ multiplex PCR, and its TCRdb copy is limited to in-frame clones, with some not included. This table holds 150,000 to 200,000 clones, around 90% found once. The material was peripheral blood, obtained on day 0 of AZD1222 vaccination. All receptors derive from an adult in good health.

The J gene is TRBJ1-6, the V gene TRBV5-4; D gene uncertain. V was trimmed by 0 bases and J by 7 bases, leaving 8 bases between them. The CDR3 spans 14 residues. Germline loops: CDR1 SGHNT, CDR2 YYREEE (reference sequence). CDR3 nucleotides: TGTGCCAGCAGCTTGGCCGGCGGGAATTCACCCCTCCACTTT. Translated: CASSLAGGNSPLHF.

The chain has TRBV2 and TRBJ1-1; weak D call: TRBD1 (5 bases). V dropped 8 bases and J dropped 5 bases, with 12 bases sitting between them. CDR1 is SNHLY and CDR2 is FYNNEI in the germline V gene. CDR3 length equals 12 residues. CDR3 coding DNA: TGTGCCAGCCGGGGGGGTTGGACTGAAGCTTTCTTT. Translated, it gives CASRGGWTEAFF.

The CDR3 nucleotides are TGTGCCCTCGTCGGCAGACTGAACACTGAAGCTTTCTTT. It encodes CALVGRLNTEAFF. J is TRBJ1-1 and V is TRBV30; D ambiguous. The germline gives CDR1 GTSNPN, CDR2 SVGIG (reference sequence). V was shortened by 8 bases and J by 0 bases, with 13 bases between the two germline ends. The CDR3 loop spans 13 amino acids.